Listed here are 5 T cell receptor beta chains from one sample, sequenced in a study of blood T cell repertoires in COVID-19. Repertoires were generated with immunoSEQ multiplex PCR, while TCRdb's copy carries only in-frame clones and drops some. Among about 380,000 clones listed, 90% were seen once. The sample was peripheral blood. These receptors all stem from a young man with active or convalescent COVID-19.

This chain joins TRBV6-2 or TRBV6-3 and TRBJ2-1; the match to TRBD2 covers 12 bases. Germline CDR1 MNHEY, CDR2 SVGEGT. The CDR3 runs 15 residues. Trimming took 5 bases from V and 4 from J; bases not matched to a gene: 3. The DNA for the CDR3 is TGTGCCAGCAGTCGCGGACTAGCGGGATACAATGAGCAGTTCTTC. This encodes CASSRGLAGYNEQFF.

CDR3 sequence (DNA): TGCGCCAGCAGCTCTGGGACAGCCAGCAATCAGCCCCAGCATTTT. This codes for CASSSGTASNQPQHF. V is TRBV5-1 and J is TRBJ1-5, with TRBD1 matching over 7 bases. The CDR3 loop spans 15 amino acids. The V gene end was trimmed by 3 bases and the J gene end by 1 base; junction bases not matched to a gene: 4. Germline values: CDR1 SGHRS, CDR2 YFSETQ.

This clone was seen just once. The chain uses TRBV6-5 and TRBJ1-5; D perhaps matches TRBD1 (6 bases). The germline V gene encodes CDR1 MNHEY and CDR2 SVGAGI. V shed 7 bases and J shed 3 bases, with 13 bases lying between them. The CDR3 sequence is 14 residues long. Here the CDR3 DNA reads TGTGCCAGCAAGTTCCAGGGGAACAATCAGCCCCAGCATTTT. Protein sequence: CASKFQGNNQPQHF.

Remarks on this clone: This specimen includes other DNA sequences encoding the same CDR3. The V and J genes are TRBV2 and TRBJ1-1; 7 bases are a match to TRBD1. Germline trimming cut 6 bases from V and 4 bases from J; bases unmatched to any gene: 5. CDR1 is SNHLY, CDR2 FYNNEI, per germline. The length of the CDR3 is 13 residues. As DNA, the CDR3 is TGTGCCAGCAGCCGACAGGGAGGCACTGAAGCTTTCTTT. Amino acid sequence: CASSRQGGTEAFF.

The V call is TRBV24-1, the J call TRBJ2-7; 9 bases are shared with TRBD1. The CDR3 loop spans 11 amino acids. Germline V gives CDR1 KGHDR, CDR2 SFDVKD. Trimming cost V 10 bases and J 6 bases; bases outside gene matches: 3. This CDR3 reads CATGQGGEQYF. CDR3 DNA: TGTGCCACGGGACAGGGTGGCGAGCAGTACTTC.